In this sample, the clone carrying this TCR beta chain turned up many times. Its cognate antigen is unknown. This sample is drawn from a study of T-cell reconstitution after alpha-beta-depleted transplantation in children. Study-level findings and limits: It was newly produced T cells that mostly accounted for T-cell counts and diversity one year after transplant. About two months after transplant, alpha-beta T cells reportedly came from several hundred expanded graft clones. The study traced high day-60 TCRbeta diversity in some patients to surviving recipient T cells and thymic progenitors.

The TCRbeta library was prepared with unique molecular identifiers. In TCRdb, the PCR reads were re-called with MiXCR into one record per CDR3 protein. The sample lists 450,000 to 600,000 distinct CDR3 sequences, roughly a tenth occurring once. Looked up from germline, CDR1 is SEHNR and CDR2 is FQNEAQ (reference sequence). The CDR3 is 15 residues long. V shed 5 bases, J shed 10 bases, and the junction held 9 bases outside the gene matches. This specimen consisted of PBMCs, obtained before TCRalphabeta/CD19-depleted stem cell transplant. V and J are TRBV7-9 and TRBJ1-6, with 9 nucleotides matching TRBD1. The receptor's source is a child aged 2-15 years with inherited bone marrow failure, due to receive a stem cell transplant. The CDR3: CASSGTGTGWSPLHF. The CDR3 coding sequence is TGTGCCAGCAGCGGCACCGGGACAGGGTGGTCACCCCTCCACTTT.